Presented here are 9 T cell receptor beta chains from one specimen sequenced in a study of cytomegalovirus exposure and HLA in healthy donors. Researchers ran the PCR with 60 Vbeta and 13 Jbeta primers. Libraries were prepared by immunoSEQ multiplex PCR; TCRdb keeps only in-frame clonotypes and omits some of them. The data hold about 140,000 clones, with approximately 60% observed a single time. Sequencing used PBMCs. The receptors were gathered from a human donor in good health.

The CDR3 sequence is CASSSRLAGVSNEQFF. DNA for the CDR3: TGTGCCAGCAGTTCCAGACTAGCGGGAGTCAGCAATGAGCAGTTCTTC. V is TRBV28 and J is TRBJ2-1; 12 nucleotides match TRBD2. The CDR3 is made up of 16 amino acids. Germline V gene data show CDR1 as MDHEN and CDR2 as SYDVKM. After removal of 4 bases from V and 6 bases from J, the junction contained 7 bases not matched to a gene.

The chain is built from TRBV7-2 and TRBJ1-2; D may be TRBD1 (6 bases). The V end lost 3 bases, the J end lost 3 bases, and 14 bases lay between the germline ends. Germline CDR1 is SGHTA and CDR2 is FQGNSA. CDR3 length equals 15 residues. CDR3 loop: CASSFRGGPDYGYTF. Written as DNA, the CDR3 is TGTGCCAGCAGCTTCCGGGGGGGGCCGGACTATGGCTACACCTTC.

V and J are TRBV28 and TRBJ1-1; 9 bases map to TRBD1. Trimming at V came to 6 bases and at J to 1 base, leaving 9 bases not matched to a gene. The length of the CDR3 is 16 residues. CDR1 and CDR2 from the germline V gene are MDHEN and SYDVKM. CDR3 region: CASSRPGTGKNTEAFF. Written as DNA, the CDR3 is TGTGCCAGCAGCCGACCCGGGACAGGGAAGAACACTGAAGCTTTCTTT.

This clone showed up just once. This chain joins TRBV7-8 and TRBJ2-3; no clear D gene. This CDR3 region has 14 residues. V was pared by 2 bases and J by 6 bases, with 12 bases between. Germline lookup yields CDR1 SGHVS and CDR2 FQNEAQ. The CDR3 region is CASSLRHQADTQYF. In DNA, the CDR3 is TGTGCCAGCAGCTTAAGGCACCAGGCCGATACGCAGTATTTT.

The V call is TRBV27, the J call TRBJ2-7; 7 bases are a match to TRBD2. V lost 2 bases, J lost 5 bases, and 15 bases stayed unmatched. Germline assignment: CDR1 MNHEY and CDR2 SMNVEV (reference sequence). This CDR3 has 17 amino acids. CDR3 in DNA: TGTGCCAGCAGTTTAGTTGTTGTTCGCGGGAGTCGGCACGAGCAGTACTTC. This sequence encodes CASSLVVVRGSRHEQYF.

The rearrangement uses TRBV5-1 and TRBJ2-5, with D uncertain. The CDR3 consists of 14 residues. Trimming pared 2 bases from V and 1 base from J, leaving 9 bases between. CDR1 and CDR2 from the germline V gene are SGHRS and YFSETQ. CDR3 sequence (DNA): TGCGCCAGCAGCTTTTGGCCTTCCCAAGAGACCCAGTACTTC. It yields the protein CASSFWPSQETQYF.

This chain links TRBV5-1 with TRBJ2-5; 7 nucleotides match TRBD2. This CDR3 contains 14 residues. Germline V CDR1 and CDR2: SGHRS, YFSETQ. V was clipped by 4 bases and J by 1 base; unmatched bases: 4. The CDR3 coding sequence is TGCGCCAGCAGCAGATCTAGCGGCCAAGAGACCCAGTACTTC. Translated: CASSRSSGQETQYF. The entire variable domain, with the rest obtained from reference TRBV5-1 and TRBJ2-5, is as follows: KAGVTQTPRYLIKTRGQQVTLSCSPISGHRSVSWYQQTPGQGLQFLFEYFSETQRNKGNFPGRFSGRQFSNSRSEMNVSTLELGDSALYLCASSRSSGQETQYFGPGTRLLVL.

The CDR3: CASSLGQAGTRYEQYF. In nucleotides, the CDR3 is TGTGCCAGCAGTCTCGGACAGGCCGGGACTAGATACGAGCAGTACTTC. This sequence joins TRBV28 and TRBJ2-7; tentative D call: TRBD2 (8 bases). Trimming shortened V by 5 bases and J by 4 bases, and 21 bases separated the two germline ends. This CDR3 has 16 amino acids. Looked up from germline, CDR1 is MDHEN and CDR2 is SYDVKM.

The V call is TRBV4-1, the J call TRBJ1-1; D perhaps matches TRBD1 (6 bases). The CDR3 consists of 19 residues. With 0 bases removed from V and 5 bases from J, the gap between germline ends came to 25 bases. Looked up from germline, CDR1 is MGHRA and CDR2 is YSYEKL. CDR3 amino acids: CASSQDIGLRGRGRTEAFF. The CDR3, as DNA: TGCGCCAGCAGCCAAGATATCGGACTCAGGGGCCGCGGCAGGACTGAAGCTTTCTTT.